The 6 T cell receptor beta chains below come from one sample, sequenced in a study of T cell responses to AZD1222 COVID-19 vaccine. The data were produced by immunoSEQ multiplex PCR, yet TCRdb's version contains in-frame clones alone and is incomplete. The table includes approximately 110,000 clones, about 80% detected once. This specimen consisted of peripheral blood, obtained on day 0 of AZD1222 vaccination. These receptors were taken from an adult in good health.

The sample holds a few counts of this clone. The V gene is TRBV5-1, the J gene TRBJ1-2, with 7 positions matching TRBD1. V dropped 2 bases and J dropped 7; count of bases not matched to a gene: 14. The CDR3 is made up of 16 amino acids. The germline gives CDR1 SGHRS, CDR2 YFSETQ. The CDR3 sequence is CASSLNPGTVIGGYTF. The CDR3, as DNA: TGCGCCAGCAGCTTAAATCCAGGGACAGTTATAGGTGGCTACACCTTC.

In its sample, this clone was seen a few times. The chain has TRBV6-6 and TRBJ2-1; weak D call: TRBD2 (5 bases). This CDR3 contains 14 residues. V was shortened by 5 bases and J by 7 bases, with 15 bases between the two germline ends. Germline V CDR1 and CDR2: MNHNY, SVGAGI (reference sequence). CDR3 sequence: CASSPKPRANEQFF. In nucleotides, the CDR3 is TGTGCCAGCAGTCCAAAGCCGCGGGCTAATGAGCAGTTCTTC.

This clone was seen just once. This chain links TRBV21-1 with TRBJ2-7; the D segment call TRBD1 is taken from the table without a DNA check. TRBV21-1 is a recognized pseudogene. CDR3 length: 15 residues. CDR3 region: CASSTDRVSSYEQYF. CDR3 sequence (DNA): TGTGCCAGCAGCACTGACAGGGTAAGCTCCTACGAGCAGTACTTC.

This clone was recorded a few times. The V call is TRBV29-1, the J call TRBJ2-3; D is undetermined. The germline CDR1 and CDR2 sequences are SQVTM and ANQGSEA. V was cut by 4 bases and J by 6 bases, with 11 bases left in between. This CDR3 has 12 amino acids. CDR3 bases: TGCAGCGTTGCCCCCGGAGCGGATACGCAGTATTTT. Amino acid sequence: CSVAPGADTQYF.

This clone was counted a few times. This chain uses TRBV5-4 with TRBJ2-2; 7 positions agree with TRBD2. CDR1 SGHNT and CDR2 YYREEE come from the germline V gene (reference sequence). V lost 4 bases to trimming and J lost 0 bases; unmatched junction nucleotides: 3. CDR3 length equals 15 residues. DNA of the CDR3: TGTGCCAGCAGCCGCCTAGCGGCGAACACCGGGGAGCTGTTTTTT. Protein product: CASSRLAANTGELFF. The entire variable domain, with the rest obtained from reference TRBV5-4 and TRBJ2-2, is as follows: ETGVTQSPTHLIKTRGQQVTLRCSSQSGHNTVSWYQQALGQGPQFIFQYYREEENGRGNFPPRFSGLQFPNYSSELNVNALELDDSALYLCASSRLAANTGELFFGEGSRLTVL.

J is TRBJ2-1 and V is TRBV7-2, with 7 bases identical to TRBD2. The J segment lost 3 bases and the V segment lost 2 bases, leaving 4 bases of the junction unmatched. The germline CDR1 and CDR2 sequences are SGHTA and FQGNSA. The CDR3 has 15 amino acids. CDR3 in amino acids: CASSLMLAVYNEQFF. The CDR3 coding sequence is TGTGCCAGCAGCTTAATGCTAGCGGTCTACAATGAGCAGTTCTTC.